The rows below give T cell receptor beta chains drawn from one sample of a study of CD8 T cells in Susac syndrome. TCRdb re-called the immunoSEQ multiplex PCR reads with MiXCR, one entry per CDR3 protein. The sample shows a few hundred thousand distinct CDR3 sequences, about 94% of them seen only once. The sequenced sample consisted of CD4+ T cells from PBMCs. Receptors originate from a human donor with multiple sclerosis. CDR3s include the opening cysteine and the closing phenylalanine or tryptophan. The D gene is left open where the match is weak. A clone size is listed for some rows: how often the clone was seen (once, few, many), or a class if it is expanded.

>TRBJ2-5|TRBV5-1|15|NA|TRBD1
TGCGCCAGCAGCTTGGGTGACAGGGGCGAAGAGACCCAGTACTTC
CASSLGDRGEETQYF
>TRBJ2-3|TRBV3-1|14|NA|NA
TGTGCCAGCAGCCAAGCAGTGATCACAGATACGCAGTATTTT
CASSQAVITDTQYF
>TRBJ2-6|TRBV14|16|NA|NA
TGTGCCAGCAGCCGGCTCGGGGGGCTCGGGGCCAACGTCCTGACTTTC
CASSRLGGLGANVLTF
>TRBJ2-1|TRBV14|15|NA|NA
TGTGCCAGCAGCCAACCGGGACTCCAATACAATGAGCAGTTCTTC
CASSQPGLQYNEQFF
>TRBJ1-2|TRBV30|13|NA|NA
TGTGCCTGGAGTGTAAATCGGGGGCTTGGCTACACCTTC
CAWSVNRGLGYTF
>TRBJ2-2|TRBV3-1|16|NA|NA
TGTGCCAGCAGCCAAGTTCCAGGGCTTAACACCGGGGAGCTGTTTTTT
CASSQVPGLNTGELFF
>TRBJ1-5|TRBV28|17|NA|TRBD1
TGTGCCAGCAGTTTGGACAGGGGGGATCGGCAGGATCAGCCCCAGCATTTT
CASSLDRGDRQDQPQHF
>TRBJ1-4|TRBV29-1|14|NA|TRBD1
TGCAGCGTGGCCCTGACAGGGTTTAATGAAAAACTGTTTTTT
CSVALTGFNEKLFF
>TRBJ2-1|TRBV29-1|12|NA|TRBD1
TGCAGCGTTGAACAGGGGGCGGATGAGCAGTTCTTC
CSVEQGADEQFF
>TRBJ1-3|TRBV5-1|15|NA|TRBD1
TGCGCCAGCAGCTTGGATTTTCCAGGGACAGACACCATATATTTT
CASSLDFPGTDTIYF
>TRBJ1-2|TRBV4-2|15|NA|NA
TGTGCCAGCAGCCAAGACCTCCTCCTCAAGACAGCTCACACCTTC
CASSQDLLLKTAHTF
>TRBJ2-6|TRBV28|16|NA|NA
TGTGCCAGCAGCCTTCCTCGACTTGCCGGGGCCAACGTCCTGACTTTC
CASSLPRLAGANVLTF
>TRBJ2-3|TRBV30|13|NA|NA
TGTGCCTGGAGTACGCGGGACTGGGGTTGGCAGTATTTT
CAWSTRDWGWQYF
>TRBJ2-5|TRBV30|16|NA|TRBD2
TGTGCCTGGAGTGTACTTGGCGGGAGATCTGGGGAGACCCAGTACTTC
CAWSVLGGRSGETQYF
>TRBJ2-7|TRBV12-3/TRBV12-4|14|NA|NA
TGTGCCAGCACCGAACGGCGGGCAGGCTACGAGCAGTACTTC
CASTERRAGYEQYF
>TRBJ1-2|TRBV30|12|NA|TRBD1
TGTGCCTGGGACAGGGGCGCCTATGGCTACACCTTC
CAWDRGAYGYTF
>TRBJ2-1|TRBV6-2/TRBV6-3|15|NA|NA
TGTGCCAGCAGTTACTCTGGGGGACTTTACAATGAGCAGTTCTTC
CASSYSGGLYNEQFF
>TRBJ1-5|TRBV15|13|once|NA
TGTGCCACCAGCAGAGATTACAATCAGCCCCAGCATTTT
CATSRDYNQPQHF
>TRBJ1-1|TRBV29-1|9|NA|NA
TGCAGCGTTCACACTGAAGCTTTCTTT
CSVHTEAFF
>TRBJ1-1|TRBV5-6|13|once|NA
TGTGCCAGCGAAGCAAGGGTGAACACTGAAGCTTTCTTT
CASEARVNTEAFF
>TRBJ1-1|TRBV14|14|NA|NA
TGTGCCAGCAGCCAAGAATTGGGGAACACTGAAGCTTTCTTT
CASSQELGNTEAFF
>TRBJ2-3|TRBV5-6|16|NA|NA
TGTGCCAGCAGCCAAACTCGGGGCCTCGGCACAGATACGCAGTATTTT
CASSQTRGLGTDTQYF
>TRBJ1-2|TRBV13|17|NA|TRBD1
TGTGCCAGCAGCCCGACCGGGACAGGGGCCTCCTACGGGGGCTACACCTTC
CASSPTGTGASYGGYTF
>TRBJ2-7|TRBV6-5|13|NA|NA
TGTGCCAGCAGCCCCACTGCTACCTACGAGCAGTACTTC
CASSPTATYEQYF
>TRBJ1-2|TRBV29-1|11|NA|NA
TGCAGCGTTGTGCTTGACTATGGCTACACCTTC
CSVVLDYGYTF